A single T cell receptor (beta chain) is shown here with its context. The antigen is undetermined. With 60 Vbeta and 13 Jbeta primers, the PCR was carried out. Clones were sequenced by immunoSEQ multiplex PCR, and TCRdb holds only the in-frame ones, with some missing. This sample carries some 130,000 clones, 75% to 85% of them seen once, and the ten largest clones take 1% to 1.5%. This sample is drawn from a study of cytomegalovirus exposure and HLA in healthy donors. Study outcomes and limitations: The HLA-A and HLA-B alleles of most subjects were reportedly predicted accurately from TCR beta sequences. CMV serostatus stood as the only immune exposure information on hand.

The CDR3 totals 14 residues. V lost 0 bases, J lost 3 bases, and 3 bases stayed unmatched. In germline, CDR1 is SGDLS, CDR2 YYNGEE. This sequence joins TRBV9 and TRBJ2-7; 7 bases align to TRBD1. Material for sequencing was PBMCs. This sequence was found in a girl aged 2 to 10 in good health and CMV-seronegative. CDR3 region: CASSVGQGHYEQYF. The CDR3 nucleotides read TGTGCCAGCAGCGTAGGACAGGGCCACTACGAGCAGTACTTC.